The 21 T cell receptor beta chains reported below all come from one sample, sequenced in a study of cytomegalovirus exposure and HLA in healthy donors. The PCR ran on 60 Vbeta and 13 Jbeta primers. Assay used: immunoSEQ multiplex PCR; TCRdb lists only in-frame clones, some missing. The sample shows approximately 160,000 clones, 68% of them seen only once. Sample: PBMCs. These receptors all stem from a woman aged 40-49 years in good health and CMV-seropositive.

The V and J genes are TRBV6-5 and TRBJ2-1; TRBD1 matches at 12 bases. Unmatched junction bases numbered 3, after V lost 3 bases and J lost 9 bases. Germline CDR1 and CDR2: MNHEY and SVGAGI. The CDR3 runs to 14 residues. As DNA, the CDR3 is TGTGCCAGCAGTTATCGGGACAGGGGGCGTGAGCAGTTCTTC. Translation gives CASSYRDRGREQFF.

V and J are TRBV19 and TRBJ2-7; 10 positions agree with TRBD1. Germline CDR1 LNHDA, CDR2 SQIVND (reference sequence). After removal of 5 bases from V and 0 bases from J, the junction contained 10 bases not matched to a gene. The CDR3 covers 17 residues. The CDR3: CASSLPSRTGGSYEQYF. DNA of the CDR3: TGTGCCAGTAGTCTTCCGTCGAGGACAGGGGGCTCCTACGAGCAGTACTTC.

In this sample, this clone turned up once. The gene calls are TRBV28 and TRBJ1-1; TRBD1 is a possible D gene (5 bases). Looked up from germline, CDR1 is MDHEN and CDR2 is SYDVKM. V was shortened by 5 bases and J by 5 bases, with 6 bases between the two germline ends. The CDR3 has 11 residues. CDR3 in DNA: TGTGCCAGCAGTCGGGGGACTGAAGCTTTCTTT. Amino acids: CASSRGTEAFF.

This clone was seen a few times. The chain employs TRBV9 and TRBJ1-1, with D perhaps matching TRBD1 (6 bases). The length of the CDR3 is 13 residues. Germline V CDR1 and CDR2: SGDLS, YYNGEE. V was shortened by 0 bases and J by 4 bases, with 7 bases between the two germline ends. The CDR3 DNA sequence: TGTGCCAGCAGCGTAGGGGGGCGCACTGAAGCTTTCTTT. Its translation is CASSVGGRTEAFF.

The CDR3 spells CASSLVGGSASNEQFF. The CDR3 DNA reads TGCGCCAGCAGCTTGGTAGGCGGGAGTGCGTCTAATGAGCAGTTCTTC. The genes are TRBV5-1 and TRBJ2-1; the match to TRBD2 covers 7 bases. Germline V gives CDR1 SGHRS, CDR2 YFSETQ. The CDR3 has 16 residues. V lost 0 bases and J lost 7; bases outside the gene matches: 10.

The chain has TRBV18 and TRBJ2-7; maybe TRBD1 (5 bases). V shed 4 bases and J shed 4 bases, with 8 bases lying between them. This CDR3 is 12 amino acids long. The germline V gene has CDR1 KGHSH and CDR2 LQKENI. The CDR3 DNA sequence: TGTGCCAGCTCACAAGACAGTTACGAGCAGTACTTC. This translates into CASSQDSYEQYF.

This chain connects TRBV5-1 to TRBJ1-2; 7 bases are a match to TRBD1. Trimming cost V 4 bases and J 5 bases; bases outside gene matches: 8. The germline V gene has CDR1 SGHRS and CDR2 YFSETQ. This CDR3 spans 14 amino acids. Here the CDR3 DNA reads TGCGCCAGCAGCCTGGGAGGACAGGCTTATGGCTACACCTTC. As protein: CASSLGGQAYGYTF.

V usage is TRBV5-1 and J usage is TRBJ2-1, with 9 bases aligning to TRBD1. The trim removed 2 bases at V and 5 bases at J, leaving 5 bases unmatched. The CDR3 totals 15 residues. Germline V gene sequence: CDR1 SGHRS, CDR2 YFSETQ. The CDR3 loop is CASSFGQGTNNEQFF. The CDR3 nucleotides read TGCGCCAGCAGCTTCGGACAGGGGACTAACAATGAGCAGTTCTTC.

The chain couples TRBV4-3 to TRBJ2-1; TRBD1 matches at 10 bases. The CDR3 runs to 16 residues. In germline, CDR1 is LGHNA, CDR2 YSLEER. V lost 4 bases, J lost 9 bases, and 12 bases stayed unmatched. The CDR3 reads CASSRDGTGDASEQFF. The CDR3 nucleotides are TGCGCCAGCAGCCGCGACGGGACAGGGGATGCGTCTGAGCAGTTCTTC.

The V gene is TRBV28, the J gene TRBJ2-6, with no clear D. Trimming pared 4 bases from V and 1 base from J, leaving 5 bases between. Germline loops: CDR1 MDHEN, CDR2 SYDVKM. The CDR3 is 14 amino acids. Here the CDR3 DNA reads TGTGCCAGCAGTTCTAGGTCTGGGGCCAACGTCCTGACTTTC. Amino acids: CASSSRSGANVLTF.

The rearrangement joins TRBV27 to TRBJ2-7, with D possibly matching TRBD2 (6 bases). This CDR3 has 14 residues. The germline V gene encodes CDR1 MNHEY and CDR2 SMNVEV (reference sequence). Trimming cost V 2 bases and J 0 bases, with 8 bases left between them. In nucleotides, the CDR3 is TGTGCCAGCAGTTTAGCGGGAAGCTCCTACGAGCAGTACTTC. Protein: CASSLAGSSYEQYF.

The rearrangement joins TRBV5-1 to TRBJ1-1; 7 positions match TRBD1. Germline values: CDR1 SGHRS, CDR2 YFSETQ. This CDR3 has 14 residues. V was clipped by 0 bases and J by 5 bases; unmatched bases: 4. CDR3 residues: CASSLERGRTEAFF. The DNA for the CDR3 is TGCGCCAGCAGCTTGGAGAGGGGGCGGACTGAAGCTTTCTTT.

V usage is TRBV6-5 and J usage is TRBJ2-3; 7 bases are a match to TRBD2. The ends lost 0 bases at V and 3 bases at J; junction bases unmatched: 6. Germline loops: CDR1 MNHEY, CDR2 SVGAGI. The CDR3 is 16 amino acids. CDR3 DNA: TGTGCCAGCAGTTACTCGGAGTGGGGAGGGACAGATACGCAGTATTTT. Its translation: CASSYSEWGGTDTQYF.

V gene TRBV18 combines with J gene TRBJ1-1, with a possible D match to TRBD1 (6 bases). Trimming took 6 bases from V and 4 from J, leaving 15 bases between them. The CDR3 is 14 residues long. Germline V gives CDR1 KGHSH, CDR2 LQKENI. CDR3 sequence (DNA): TGTGCCAGCTCCGCGGGGGCGGAGACCACTGAAGCTTTCTTT. It specifies CASSAGAETTEAFF.

The V call is TRBV4-1, the J call TRBJ2-5, with D uncertain. The CDR3 loop spans 13 amino acids. V shed 1 base and J shed 4 bases, with 7 bases lying between them. Per germline, CDR1 MGHRA and CDR2 YSYEKL. The CDR3 bases are TGCGCCAGCAGCCAAGGAGCGTTAGAGACCCAGTACTTC. This encodes CASSQGALETQYF.

This clone was recorded a few times. The chain recombines TRBV28 with TRBJ1-1; 9 nucleotides align to TRBD1. Per germline, CDR1 MDHEN and CDR2 SYDVKM. The CDR3 spans 13 residues. Trimming cost V 9 bases and J 4 bases; bases outside gene matches: 6. The CDR3 protein is CASWTGELTEAFF. In nucleotides, the CDR3 is TGTGCCAGTTGGACAGGGGAGCTCACTGAAGCTTTCTTT.

As for this clone: One end of the junction varies from germline; a read error may be responsible. J is TRBJ1-2 and V is TRBV6-5; D gene uncertain. The CDR3 loop spans 11 amino acids. From germline, CDR1 is MNHEY and CDR2 SVGAGI. DNA of the CDR3: TGTGCCGCGCAGCGGGGTGAGGGCTACCCCTTC. Translating it yields CAAQRGEGYPF.

The V and J genes are TRBV7-2 and TRBJ2-3, with 9 nucleotides matching TRBD2. Germline V gene sequence: CDR1 SGHTA, CDR2 FQGNSA. The CDR3 is made up of 17 amino acids. The J segment lost 3 bases and the V segment lost 2 bases, leaving 9 bases of the junction unmatched. This chain's CDR3 is CASSLPSAGGVTDTQYF. As DNA, the CDR3 is TGTGCCAGCAGCTTACCCTCCGCGGGAGGGGTAACAGATACGCAGTATTTT.

This clone has more than one count but fewer than ten. The J gene is TRBJ2-2, the V gene TRBV5-1; TRBD2 matches at 11 bases. Germline loops: CDR1 SGHRS, CDR2 YFSETQ. This CDR3 spans 15 amino acids. After removal of 4 bases from V and 5 bases from J, the junction contained 4 bases not matched to a gene. The CDR3 bases are TGCGCCAGCAGCGCTACTAGCGGGAGTACCGGGGAGCTGTTTTTT. Translated, it gives CASSATSGSTGELFF.

The chain combines TRBV5-4 with TRBJ1-2; 8 bases map to TRBD1. J was trimmed by 4 bases and V by 0 bases; bases with no gene match: 2. The CDR3 length is 14 residues. The germline V gene has CDR1 SGHNT and CDR2 YYREEE (reference sequence). CDR3 in amino acids: CASSLATGAYGYTF. The CDR3, as DNA: TGTGCCAGCAGCTTGGCGACAGGGGCCTATGGCTACACCTTC.

This clone was counted a single time. The chain recombines TRBV18 with TRBJ1-5, with D possibly being TRBD1 (5 bases). The germline gives CDR1 KGHSH, CDR2 LQKENI. Trimming removed 3 bases from V and 3 bases from J, with 9 bases in between. This CDR3 is 14 amino acids long. Written as DNA, the CDR3 is TGTGCCAGCTCACCGGGACTGATCAATCAGCCCCAGCATTTT. Amino acid sequence: CASSPGLINQPQHF.